This is a list of T cell receptor beta chains from one sample in a study of shared clonotypes between healthy human individuals. Sequencing was performed with immunoSEQ multiplex PCR; in TCRdb, only in-frame clones are kept and a portion is missing. The repertoire holds over 2 million clones, around 90% seen once, with about 0.41% in the top ten. The material sequenced was naive CD4+ T cells from PBMCs. The receptors stem from a young man in good health. Some clones in this sample may be carry-over from other donors' samples. The CDR3 runs from the conserved cysteine through the conserved F or W. The D gene is left open where the match is weak. Size values are once, few and many counts, or a class for expanded clones, and some rows have none.

d_call | j_call | clone_size | v_call | cdr3_aa | cdr3_nt
NA | TRBJ2-1 | once | TRBV5-1 | CASSLGGGANEQFF | TGCGCCAGCAGCTTGGGAGGCGGGGCCAATGAGCAGTTCTTC
NA | TRBJ2-3 | NA | TRBV30 | CALRQTDTQYF | TGTGCCCTCCGACAGACAGATACGCAGTATTTT
NA | TRBJ1-2 | NA | TRBV2 | CASSEEWQASGYTF | TGTGCCAGCAGTGAGGAGTGGCAGGCCTCGGGCTACACCTTC
NA | TRBJ2-7 | NA | TRBV27 | CASSRGKNPGEQYF | TGTGCCAGCAGCCGAGGGAAAAACCCCGGCGAGCAGTACTTC
NA | TRBJ2-7 | NA | TRBV19 | CASSPRGSTFGGDEQYF | TGTGCCAGTAGTCCCCGAGGGTCGACTTTTGGAGGGGACGAGCAGTACTTC
TRBD2 | TRBJ2-7 | NA | TRBV5-1 | CASSLEVGDYGQYF | TGCGCCAGCAGCTTGGAAGTCGGGGACTACGGGCAGTACTTC
NA | TRBJ2-1 | NA | TRBV5-5 | CASSPRIIGEQFF | TGTGCCAGCAGCCCCCGAATTATAGGCGAGCAGTTCTTC
NA | TRBJ1-5 | NA | TRBV5-1 | CASSLAPLQPQHF | TGCGCCAGCAGCTTGGCCCCACTCCAGCCCCAGCATTTT
NA | TRBJ2-4 | once | TRBV29-1 | CSVARGAGIQYF | TGCAGCGTTGCCAGGGGAGCGGGCATTCAGTACTTC
TRBD2 | TRBJ2-5 | NA | TRBV2 | CASRRLAGGETQYF | TGTGCCAGCCGCAGACTAGCGGGAGGAGAGACCCAGTACTTC
NA | TRBJ2-3 | NA | TRBV7-3 | CASSFGQLTDTQYF | TGTGCCAGCAGCTTCGGACAACTCACAGATACGCAGTATTTT
NA | TRBJ2-2 | NA | TRBV5-1 | CASSLVVSGTGELFF | TGCGCCAGCAGCTTGGTTGTTAGCGGTACCGGGGAGCTGTTTTTT
TRBD1 | TRBJ2-7 | NA | TRBV27 | CASRRQGPYEQYF | TGTGCCAGCAGGAGACAGGGTCCTTACGAGCAGTACTTC
NA | TRBJ2-1 | NA | TRBV29-1 | CSVVGQGTDWSYNEQFF | TGCAGCGTTGTCGGTCAAGGGACTGATTGGTCCTACAATGAGCAGTTCTTC
TRBD1 | TRBJ1-5 | NA | TRBV6-6 | CASSYSSGQGGQPQHF | TGTGCCAGCAGTTACTCTTCGGGACAGGGAGGCCAGCCCCAGCATTTT
NA | TRBJ2-7 | NA | TRBV28 | CASSAPGRGYYEQYF | TGTGCCAGCAGTGCCCCGGGGCGGGGCTACTACGAGCAGTACTTC
NA | TRBJ2-2 | NA | TRBV5-1 | CASSPERPGVGELFF | TGCGCCAGCAGCCCCGAGCGTCCCGGGGTTGGGGAGCTGTTTTTT
TRBD1 | TRBJ2-2 | NA | TRBV18 | CASSPSGTALNTGELFF | TGTGCCAGCTCACCTTCAGGGACAGCTCTGAACACCGGGGAGCTGTTTTTT
TRBD1 | TRBJ2-1 | NA | TRBV9 | CASSVGTPGGNEQFF | TGTGCCAGCAGCGTAGGTACGCCAGGGGGAAATGAGCAGTTCTTC
NA | TRBJ1-5 | NA | TRBV27 | CASSWEETPSNQPQHF | TGTGCCAGCAGTTGGGAGGAGACACCAAGCAATCAGCCCCAGCATTTT
TRBD1 | TRBJ2-7 | NA | TRBV5-4 | CASSGTGDRWSHEQYF | TGTGCCAGCAGCGGAACGGGGGACAGGTGGAGCCACGAGCAGTACTTC
NA | TRBJ2-5 | NA | TRBV6-1 | CASTWTPSETQYF | TGTGCCAGCACCTGGACACCCTCAGAGACCCAGTACTTC
TRBD1 | TRBJ2-3 | NA | TRBV4-1 | CASSLWDRGTDTQYF | TGCGCCAGCAGCCTGTGGGACAGGGGGACAGATACGCAGTATTTT
NA | TRBJ2-7 | once | TRBV30 | CAWRDTSYEQYF | TGTGCCTGGAGGGACACCTCCTACGAGCAGTACTTC
TRBD2 | TRBJ2-7 | once | TRBV18 | CASSLLGPPQREGYEQYF | TGTGCCAGCTCACTATTGGGACCGCCGCAGCGGGAGGGTTACGAGCAGTACTTC
TRBD2 | TRBJ2-1 | NA | TRBV18 | CASSPVRLAGANEQFF | TGTGCCAGCTCACCTGTAAGACTAGCGGGAGCAAATGAGCAGTTCTTC
NA | TRBJ1-4 | few | TRBV6-1 | CASSEASRVSGKLFF | TGTGCCAGCAGTGAAGCGTCCCGGGTCTCGGGAAAACTGTTTTTT
TRBD1 | TRBJ2-7 | NA | TRBV27 | CASSRGTGPPYEQYF | TGTGCCAGCAGCCGGGGGACAGGGCCGCCCTACGAGCAGTACTTC
NA | TRBJ2-3 | NA | TRBV5-1 | CASSLLGGPTDTQYF | TGCGCCAGCAGCTTGCTGGGCGGACCCACAGATACGCAGTATTTT
TRBD1 | TRBJ1-1 | NA | TRBV29-1 | CSVERIGQGDTEAFF | TGCAGCGTTGAACGAATTGGACAGGGGGACACTGAAGCTTTCTTT
NA | TRBJ1-2 | NA | TRBV5-6 | CASSLAPILGYTF | TGTGCCAGCAGCTTGGCCCCTATTTTGGGCTACACCTTC
NA | TRBJ1-1 | NA | TRBV7-2 | CASSLLQGSTEAFF | TGTGCCAGCAGCTTACTTCAGGGAAGCACTGAAGCTTTCTTT
NA | TRBJ2-7 | NA | TRBV11-2 | CASSLVLGTPYEQYF | TGTGCCAGCAGCTTAGTACTCGGTACTCCCTACGAGCAGTACTTC
NA | TRBJ1-5 | NA | TRBV28 | CASSQNLQHF | TGTGCCAGCAGCCAGAACCTCCAGCATTTT
NA | TRBJ2-1 | NA | TRBV2 | CASNEQGRLYNEQFF | TGTGCCAGCAACGAGCAGGGTAGGCTCTACAATGAGCAGTTCTTC
NA | TRBJ2-7 | NA | TRBV7-9 | CASSFDGSEQYF | TGTGCCAGCAGCTTTGACGGGAGCGAGCAGTACTTC
NA | TRBJ1-1 | few | TRBV11-2 | CASSLVRQTEAFF | TGTGCCAGCAGCTTAGTCAGACAGACCGAAGCTTTCTTT
NA | TRBJ1-5 | NA | TRBV19 | CASTERGAGASQPQHF | TGTGCCAGTACCGAAAGGGGCGCGGGCGCTAGTCAGCCCCAGCATTTT
TRBD1 | TRBJ2-1 | NA | TRBV7-2 | CASSPFGGTGGYNEQFF | TGTGCCAGCAGTCCCTTTGGTGGGACAGGAGGTTACAATGAGCAGTTCTTC
NA | TRBJ2-3 | NA | TRBV7-2 | CASRLHRASTDTQYF | TGTGCCAGCAGACTTCACAGGGCTAGCACAGATACGCAGTATTTT
TRBD2 | TRBJ2-3 | NA | TRBV15 | CATSRGLAGVTDTQYF | TGTGCCACCAGCAGGGGACTAGCGGGAGTCACAGATACGCAGTATTTT